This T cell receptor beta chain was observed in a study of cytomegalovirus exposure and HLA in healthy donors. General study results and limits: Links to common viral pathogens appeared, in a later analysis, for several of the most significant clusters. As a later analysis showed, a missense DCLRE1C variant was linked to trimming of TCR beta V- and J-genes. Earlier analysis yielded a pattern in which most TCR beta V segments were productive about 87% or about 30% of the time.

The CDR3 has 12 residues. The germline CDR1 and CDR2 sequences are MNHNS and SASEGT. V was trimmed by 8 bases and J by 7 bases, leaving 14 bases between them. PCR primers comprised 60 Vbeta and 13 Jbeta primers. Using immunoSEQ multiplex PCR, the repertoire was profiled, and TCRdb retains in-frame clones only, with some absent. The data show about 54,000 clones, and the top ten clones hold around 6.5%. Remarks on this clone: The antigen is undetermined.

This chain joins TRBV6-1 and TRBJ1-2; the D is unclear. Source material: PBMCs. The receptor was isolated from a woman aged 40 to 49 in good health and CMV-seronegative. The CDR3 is CASDVLRGGYTF. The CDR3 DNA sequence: TGTGCCAGCGATGTCCTCCGCGGTGGCTACACCTTC.